Below are 9 T cell receptor beta chains sequenced from a single sample in a study of T cells in Graves' hyperthyroidism and ophthalmopathy. RNA transcripts provided the source from which TCR beta CDR3 regions were amplified. Researchers ran a first-round RT-PCR on the TCR CDR3 using the HTBI primer set. Each CDR3 protein gets one entry after TCRdb re-called the multiplex PCR reads with MiXCR. The sample carries hundreds of thousands of distinct CDR3 sequences, about 15% recorded once. The material sequenced was blood. The receptors stem from a woman aged 18-30 years with Graves' hyperthyroidism.

This clonotype was seen ten or more times. The chain couples TRBV27 to TRBJ1-6, with 10 bases lining up with TRBD1. The trim removed 4 bases at V and 6 bases at J, leaving 0 bases unmatched. Germline V gene data show CDR1 as MNHEY and CDR2 as SMNVEV (reference sequence). The CDR3 loop spans 14 amino acids. CDR3 in amino acids: CASSWTGGNSPLHF. The DNA of the CDR3 is TGTGCCAGCAGTTGGACAGGGGGTAATTCACCCCTCCACTTT.

This chain uses TRBV9 with TRBJ2-3; 8 bases are shared with TRBD2. The CDR3 has 15 amino acids. Germline V CDR1 and CDR2: SGDLS, YYNGEE. V was clipped by 0 bases and J by 5 bases; unmatched bases: 5. CDR3 sequence reads: CASSVGGGIKDTQYF. The CDR3 coding sequence is TGTGCCAGCAGCGTAGGCGGGGGGATTAAAGATACGCAGTATTTT.

There are many counts of this clonotype. This sequence joins TRBV10-3 and TRBJ2-3, with 7 bases identical to TRBD2. CDR1 and CDR2 (germline): ENHRY, SYGVKD. The CDR3 totals 14 residues. V gave up 5 bases and J gave up 4 bases; unmatched junction bases: 6. The CDR3 protein is CAISTAGNADTQYF. The CDR3 region has the DNA TGTGCCATCAGTACAGCGGGAAATGCAGATACGCAGTATTTT.

In this sample, this clonotype turned up many times. V usage is TRBV2 and J usage is TRBJ2-3, with D tentatively TRBD2 (5 bases). Trimming took off 8 bases at V and 6 bases at J, with 18 bases between the two ends. CDR3 size: 14 residues. CDR1 and CDR2 (germline): SNHLY, FYNNEI. CDR3 in amino acids: CASPVGMRLDTQYF. The CDR3 DNA sequence: TGTGCCAGCCCAGTCGGGATGCGGCTTGATACGCAGTATTTT.

The sample holds many counts of this clonotype. V usage is TRBV12-3 or TRBV12-4 and J usage is TRBJ1-2; tentative D call: TRBD1 (5 bases). The CDR3 extends over 13 amino acids. Trimming left V 5 bases short and J 2 bases short, with 9 bases between. CDR3 loop: CASSPGGNYGYTF. CDR3 DNA: TGTGCCAGCAGTCCCGGGGGGAACTATGGCTACACCTTC.

This clonotype was picked up many times. The chain combines TRBV2 with TRBJ1-5, with 8 bases fitting TRBD1. The CDR3 totals 15 residues. The germline V gene encodes CDR1 SNHLY and CDR2 FYNNEI. The V and J ends lost 6 bases and 2 bases, in that order; junction bases with no gene match: 6. The CDR3 loop is CASRPGTGGNQPQHF. CDR3 nucleotides: TGTGCCAGCAGACCCGGGACAGGCGGCAATCAGCCCCAGCATTTT.

The V call is TRBV20-1, the J call TRBJ1-2; D perhaps matches TRBD1 (5 bases). Germline CDR1 reads DFQATT; CDR2 reads SNEGSKA (reference sequence). Trimming stripped 4 bases from V and 8 bases from J, with 20 bases between. The CDR3 has 14 residues. The DNA of the CDR3 is TGCAGTGCTACAACACGGGACTCCCGACGAGGCTACACCTTC. Amino acid sequence: CSATTRDSRRGYTF.

This clonotype has ten or more counts. This chain links TRBV12-3 or TRBV12-4 with TRBJ1-2, with 7 bases identical to TRBD1. CDR3 length: 14 amino acids. J gave up 4 bases and V 5 bases, and 7 bases lay outside the gene matches. The CDR3 here is CASSPETGSYGYTF. The CDR3 DNA reads TGTGCCAGCAGTCCCGAGACAGGGTCCTATGGCTACACCTTC.

V and J are TRBV20-1 and TRBJ2-3; tentatively, D is TRBD2 (6 bases). The CDR3 covers 17 residues. Germline CDR1 is DFQATT and CDR2 is SNEGSKA (reference sequence). Deletions cut 2 bases from V and 2 bases from J, with 20 bases between. The CDR3 loop is CSARQIWTKGNTDTQYF. The CDR3 region has the DNA TGCAGTGCTAGACAAATTTGGACTAAGGGCAACACAGATACGCAGTATTTT.